A single sample gave rise to the 8 T cell receptor beta chains below, sequenced in a study of breast tumors, draining lymph nodes, adjacent tissues. From the multiplex PCR reads, TCRdb called clonotypes with MiXCR, one entry per CDR3 protein. The sample includes hundreds of thousands of distinct CDR3 sequences, approximately 30% of them seen just once. Samples came from axillary lymph nodes draining the breast cancer. Sequenced input: axillary lymph node tissue. These receptors came from a female donor with breast cancer. Some clones in this sample may be carry-over from other donors' samples.

Many counts were recorded for this clonotype. The chain links TRBV7-9 to TRBJ2-5; 9 nucleotides agree with TRBD2. J lost 1 base, V lost 1 base, and 4 bases had no gene match. CDR3 length equals 16 residues. Germline CDR1 SEHNR, CDR2 FQNEAQ (reference sequence). The chain's CDR3 is CASSLGLTSGQETQYF. The CDR3 region has the DNA TGTGCCAGCAGCTTAGGCCTGACTAGCGGCCAAGAGACCCAGTACTTC. The variable domain in full, with the rest retrieved from reference TRBV7-9 and TRBJ2-5, is DTGVSQNPRHKITKRGQNVTFRCDPISEHNRLYWYRQTLGQGPEFLTYFQNEAQLEKSRLLSDRFSAERPKGSFSTLEIQRTEQGDSAMYLCASSLGLTSGQETQYFGPGTRLLVL.

This clonotype has ten or more counts. The CDR3 is CSVRRQGKGDTQYF. The CDR3, as DNA: TGCAGTGTGCGTCGGCAGGGGAAGGGAGATACGCAGTATTTT. This chain joins TRBV20-1 and TRBJ2-3; D possibly corresponds to TRBD1 (6 bases). The CDR3 has 14 amino acids. The germline V gene encodes CDR1 DFQATT and CDR2 SNEGSKA (reference sequence). V was pared by 7 bases and J by 5 bases, with 19 bases between.

This clonotype came up many times. This chain joins TRBV20-1 and TRBJ2-5; D gene unclear. Trimming took off 2 bases at V and 1 base at J, with 17 bases between the two ends. Germline-derived CDR1 and CDR2 are DFQATT and SNEGSKA (reference sequence). The length of the CDR3 is 16 residues. Here the CDR3 reads CSARIFDPRSQETQYF. The CDR3 DNA reads as TGCAGTGCTAGAATATTCGACCCCCGGTCCCAAGAGACCCAGTACTTC.

This clonotype showed up many times. The chain is built from TRBV5-1 and TRBJ2-1; a weak D match, TRBD2 (6 bases). This CDR3 has 14 amino acids. V shed 0 bases and J shed 8 bases, with 12 bases lying between them. CDR1 is SGHRS and CDR2 is YFSETQ in the germline V gene. This chain's CDR3 is CASSLAPGVDEQFF. The DNA for the CDR3 is TGCGCCAGCAGCTTGGCCCCGGGAGTCGATGAGCAGTTCTTC.

The chain recombines TRBV7-8 with TRBJ2-6, with D unclear. The CDR3 spans 15 residues. Germline CDR1 reads SGHVS; CDR2 reads FQNEAQ. Trimming removed 5 bases at V and 4 bases at J, with 12 bases between. For the CDR3, the DNA is TGTGCCAGCAGCCTCACCCGTCAGGGGGCCAACGTCCTGACTTTC. Translated: CASSLTRQGANVLTF.

The chain links TRBV28 to TRBJ1-4; weak D call: TRBD1 (5 bases). Between the trimmed V and J ends, which lost 3 bases and 0 bases, there was a span of 11 bases. Germline V gene lookup returns CDR1 MDHEN and CDR2 SYDVKM. The CDR3 is 16 amino acids. CDR3 residues: CASSFGGFATNEKLFF. The CDR3 bases are TGTGCCAGCAGTTTTGGGGGATTTGCAACTAATGAAAAACTGTTTTTT.

The V gene is TRBV19, the J gene TRBJ2-7; D perhaps matches TRBD1 (5 bases). The V and J ends lost 4 bases and 2 bases respectively, with 15 bases between them. The CDR3 runs to 15 residues. Germline V lookup: CDR1 LNHDA, CDR2 SQIVND (reference sequence). The CDR3 protein is CASSTPVDTAYEQYF. DNA for the CDR3: TGTGCCAGTAGTACTCCGGTGGACACCGCCTACGAGCAGTACTTC.

This clonotype was detected ten times or more. This sequence joins TRBV3-1 and TRBJ1-5; perhaps TRBD1 as D (5 bases). Germline CDR1 reads LGHDT; CDR2 reads YNNKEL (reference sequence). Trimming left V 1 base short and J 4 bases short, with 11 bases between. This CDR3 region has 15 residues. The CDR3 nucleotides are TGTGCCAGCAGCCAAGGCTCAGGGTATAATCAGCCCCAGCATTTT. It is translated as CASSQGSGYNQPQHF.